This T cell receptor beta chain was obtained from a study of molecular identifiers for immune sequencing clone quantification. Whole-study context: Five aliquots were made in replicates from the RNA of approximately 20,000 or 98,000 naive CD8 cells, and four were sequenced.

Naive CD8 T cells were picked out by sorting for CD8+CD4-CCR7+CD45RA+. The bulk TCR libraries were made with methods described before and with listed TCR primers. TCRdb re-analysed the PCR reads in MiXCR, keeping a single row per CDR3 protein. The sample gives 490,000 or so distinct CDR3 sequences, 25% of which show up once; around 0.79% is in the top ten. The CDR3 has 13 residues. Germline V gene data show CDR1 as SEHNR and CDR2 as FQNEAQ (reference sequence). The V gene end was trimmed by 7 bases and the J gene end by 5 bases; junction bases not matched to a gene: 2. This chain links TRBV7-9 with TRBJ2-2, with 9 bases aligning to TRBD1. Sequencing used naive CD8+ T cells from blood, with Jurkat cell RNA spiked in. As to subset: FACS-sorted CD8+CD4-CCR7+CD45RA+ naive T cells. This receptor was taken from a human donor in good health. Some libraries in this study had Jurkat cell RNA spiked in. The CDR3 region has the DNA TGTGCCAGCAAGGGACAGGGAACCGGGGAGCTGTTTTTT. Its protein is CASKGQGTGELFF.